This TCR beta chain was sequenced for a study of blood T cell repertoires in COVID-19. V was pared by 7 bases and J by 5 bases, with 12 bases between. Germline V lookup: CDR1 LNHDA, CDR2 SQIVND (reference sequence). This CDR3 is 13 amino acids long. The protocol was immunoSEQ multiplex PCR, while the TCRdb copy is restricted to in-frame clones and leaves out a portion. The table has under 500,000 clones, roughly 91% seen once. This clonotype was sampled from a woman aged 25 to 39 with acute or convalescent COVID-19. Sequencing input: peripheral blood. The chain couples TRBV19 to TRBJ1-5; D ambiguous. The CDR3 region is CASNRNSYQPQHF. CDR3 in DNA: TGTGCCAGTAACCGCAACAGTTATCAGCCCCAGCATTTT. Supplemented by reference TRBV19 and TRBJ1-5, the full variable domain reads DGGITQSPKYLFRKEGQNVTLSCEQNLNHDAMYWYRQDPGQGLRLIYYSQIVNDFQKGDIAEGYSVSREKKESFPLTVTSAQKNPTAFYLCASNRNSYQPQHFGDGTRLSIL.